The TCR beta chain under discussion was sequenced for a study of shared clonotypes between healthy human individuals. About the research overall: Per-donor plates numbered three CD4 naive, three CD4 memory, two CD8 naive and one CD8 memory.

The split of CD4+ cells yielded CD45RA+ naive and CD45RA-negative memory subsets. Sequencing was performed with immunoSEQ multiplex PCR; in TCRdb, only in-frame clones are kept and a portion is missing. The table records about 700,000 clones, approximately 79% of them present only once. CDR1 and CDR2 from the germline V gene are LNHDA and SQIVND (reference sequence). The CDR3 contains 11 residues. V dropped 7 bases and J dropped 7; count of bases not matched to a gene: 3. Sequencing was performed on memory CD4+ T cells sorted from blood. Subset defined: CD45RA-negative fraction. The gene calls are TRBV19 and TRBJ1-1; TRBD1 matches at 7 bases. The receptor's source is a woman younger than 45 in good health. The CDR3 is CASNNRGEAFF. The CDR3 nucleotides are TGTGCCAGTAACAACAGGGGTGAAGCTTTCTTT.